The 2 T cell receptor beta chains listed next were all sequenced from one sample in a study of cytomegalovirus exposure and HLA in healthy donors. Sequencing used immunoSEQ multiplex PCR; TCRdb keeps in-frame clones, though not all of them. This sample has under 200,000 clones, with nearly 90% found just once. Sequencing was performed on PBMCs. The receptor set was obtained from a man aged 18 to 29 in good health and CMV-seropositive.

V gene TRBV11-2 combines with J gene TRBJ2-3; TRBD1 matches 8 bases. The CDR3 is 17 residues long. The germline V gene has CDR1 SGHAT and CDR2 FQNNGV. After removal of 2 bases from V and 1 base from J, the junction contained 8 bases not matched to a gene. The CDR3 loop is CASSLFRPGQGTDTQYF. The CDR3 bases are TGTGCCAGCAGCTTATTCCGACCGGGACAGGGCACAGATACGCAGTATTTT.

The chain uses TRBV6-6 and TRBJ1-5, with D unclear. V shed 11 bases and J shed 3 bases, with 14 bases lying between them. This CDR3 is 13 amino acids long. Germline V gene sequence: CDR1 MNHNY, CDR2 SVGAGI (reference sequence). Here the CDR3 DNA reads TGTGCCGCCCGGGGTCGGGACAATCAGCCCCAGCATTTT. Protein sequence: CAARGRDNQPQHF.